Listed below are T cell receptor beta chains from one sample, sequenced in a study of blood T cell repertoires in COVID-19. Generated by immunoSEQ multiplex PCR, the TCRdb table keeps only in-frame clones and is missing some. The sample lists under 300,000 clones; roughly 82% were seen once. Sequenced material: peripheral blood. These receptors all stem from an elderly man with acute or convalescent COVID-19. Each CDR3 is given with its conserved first and last residue. Each record gives: D gene, J gene, V gene, clone size, CDR3 protein, CDR3 DNA. D genes are given only for firm matches. The size entry is marked missing in some rows and otherwise reads once, few, many or a size class.

d_gene: .
j_gene: TRBJ1-3
v_gene: TRBV7-2
abundance: few
CDR3aa: CASSLASNSGNTIYF
CDR3nt: TGTGCCAGCAGCTTAGCGTCAAACTCTGGAAACACCATATATTTT

d_gene: .
j_gene: TRBJ2-5
v_gene: TRBV27
abundance: .
CDR3aa: CASSLRGSETQYF
CDR3nt: TGTGCCAGCAGTTTAAGAGGGTCGGAGACCCAGTACTTC

d_gene: .
j_gene: TRBJ2-7
v_gene: TRBV24-1
abundance: .
CDR3aa: CATSEWTVGGGQYF
CDR3nt: TGTGCCACCAGTGAGTGGACGGTCGGGGGAGGGCAGTACTTC

d_gene: TRBD1
j_gene: TRBJ1-6
v_gene: TRBV7-9
abundance: .
CDR3aa: CASSFGGTVNSPLHF
CDR3nt: TGTGCCAGCAGCTTCGGCGGGACAGTAAATTCACCCCTCCACTTT

d_gene: .
j_gene: TRBJ2-2
v_gene: TRBV9
abundance: .
CDR3aa: CASALGANTGELFF
CDR3nt: TGTGCCAGCGCTCTAGGGGCGAACACCGGGGAGCTGTTTTTT

d_gene: TRBD1
j_gene: TRBJ1-5
v_gene: TRBV7-9
abundance: .
CDR3aa: CASSKEGTVNQPQHF
CDR3nt: TGTGCCAGCTCTAAAGAAGGGACAGTAAATCAGCCCCAGCATTTT

d_gene: TRBD1
j_gene: TRBJ1-4
v_gene: TRBV3-1/TRBV3-2
abundance: .
CDR3aa: CASSPGGEKLFF
CDR3nt: TGTGCCAGCAGCCCAGGGGGGGAAAAACTGTTTTTT

d_gene: TRBD1
j_gene: TRBJ1-5
v_gene: TRBV7-8
abundance: few
CDR3aa: CASSSRTGTPQPQHF
CDR3nt: TGTGCCAGCAGCTCTAGGACAGGGACCCCACAGCCCCAGCATTTT

d_gene: .
j_gene: TRBJ2-2
v_gene: TRBV27
abundance: .
CDR3aa: CASSLVVATGELFF
CDR3nt: TGTGCCAGCAGTTTAGTGGTAGCGACCGGGGAGCTGTTTTTT

d_gene: .
j_gene: TRBJ2-3
v_gene: TRBV6-5
abundance: .
CDR3aa: CASSYSVEDTQYF
CDR3nt: TGTGCCAGCAGTTACTCGGTGGAGGATACGCAGTATTTT

d_gene: TRBD1
j_gene: TRBJ1-5
v_gene: TRBV18
abundance: .
CDR3aa: CASSPGQGPYQPQHF
CDR3nt: TGTGCCAGCTCACCGGGACAGGGGCCCTATCAGCCCCAGCATTTT

d_gene: TRBD2
j_gene: TRBJ2-5
v_gene: TRBV6-6
abundance: once
CDR3aa: CASSRGGGASETQYF
CDR3nt: TGTGCCAGCTCTCGTGGCGGGGGGGCATCGGAGACCCAGTACTTC

d_gene: TRBD1
j_gene: TRBJ2-1
v_gene: TRBV5-1
abundance: .
CDR3aa: CASSLGGGQGNNEQFF
CDR3nt: TGCGCCAGCAGCTTGGGAGGGGGACAGGGGAACAATGAGCAGTTCTTC

d_gene: TRBD2
j_gene: TRBJ2-3
v_gene: TRBV5-4
abundance: .
CDR3aa: CASSIFGLAGSTDTQYF
CDR3nt: TGTGCCAGCAGCATTTTCGGACTAGCGGGGAGCACAGATACGCAGTATTTT

d_gene: TRBD1
j_gene: TRBJ1-2
v_gene: TRBV7-9
abundance: .
CDR3aa: CASSKDRGGGYTF
CDR3nt: TGTGCCAGCAGCAAAGACAGGGGTGGTGGCTACACCTTC

d_gene: .
j_gene: TRBJ1-6
v_gene: TRBV3-1/TRBV3-2
abundance: .
CDR3aa: CASSLEWRETPLHF
CDR3nt: TGTGCCAGCAGCCTCGAGTGGCGGGAAACACCCCTCCACTTT

d_gene: .
j_gene: TRBJ1-2
v_gene: TRBV19
abundance: once
CDR3aa: CASSLATTLSDYGYTF
CDR3nt: TGTGCCAGTAGTCTTGCGACCACTTTAAGCGACTATGGCTACACCTTC

d_gene: TRBD1
j_gene: TRBJ1-1
v_gene: TRBV3-1/TRBV3-2
abundance: .
CDR3aa: CASSQDPWGQGNTEAFF
CDR3nt: TGTGCCAGCAGCCAAGATCCCTGGGGACAGGGGAACACTGAAGCTTTCTTT

d_gene: .
j_gene: TRBJ1-4
v_gene: TRBV5-1
abundance: .
CDR3aa: CASSLSGTTNEKLFF
CDR3nt: TGCGCCAGCAGCTTGTCAGGGACAACTAATGAAAAACTGTTTTTT

d_gene: TRBD2
j_gene: TRBJ2-2
v_gene: TRBV19
abundance: .
CDR3aa: CASSHGGGSGELFF
CDR3nt: TGTGCCAGTAGCCACGGGGGGGGTTCCGGGGAGCTGTTTTTT

d_gene: .
j_gene: TRBJ1-2
v_gene: TRBV12-5
abundance: .
CDR3aa: CASGLSTFRTQDYYGYTF
CDR3nt: TGTGCTAGTGGTTTGTCTACCTTCCGGACTCAGGACTATTATGGCTACACCTTC

d_gene: .
j_gene: TRBJ2-7
v_gene: TRBV11-3
abundance: .
CDR3aa: CASSLHSLSYEQYF
CDR3nt: TGTGCCAGCAGCTTACACAGCCTCTCCTACGAGCAGTACTTC

d_gene: .
j_gene: TRBJ1-1
v_gene: TRBV24-1
abundance: once
CDR3aa: CATSDSRSGNTEAFF
CDR3nt: TGTGCCACCAGTGATTCCCGGTCGGGGAACACTGAAGCTTTCTTT

d_gene: .
j_gene: TRBJ1-5
v_gene: TRBV11-3
abundance: .
CDR3aa: CASSFPSGGRGNQPQHF
CDR3nt: TGTGCCAGCAGCTTCCCCTCGGGGGGCCGGGGGAATCAGCCCCAGCATTTT

d_gene: TRBD1
j_gene: TRBJ2-1
v_gene: TRBV11-2
abundance: .
CDR3aa: CASSPGTGINEQFF
CDR3nt: TGTGCCAGCAGCCCCGGGACAGGGATCAATGAGCAGTTCTTC

d_gene: TRBD2
j_gene: TRBJ2-1
v_gene: TRBV28
abundance: .
CDR3aa: CASSRTGRYEQFF
CDR3nt: TGTGCCAGCAGCCGAACCGGGAGGTATGAGCAGTTCTTC

d_gene: TRBD1
j_gene: TRBJ2-5
v_gene: TRBV27
abundance: .
CDR3aa: CASSLTGQVQETQYF
CDR3nt: TGTGCCAGCAGTCTTACGGGACAGGTACAAGAGACCCAGTACTTC

d_gene: TRBD2
j_gene: TRBJ2-4
v_gene: TRBV7-3
abundance: .
CDR3aa: CASSPGGGHGKNIQYF
CDR3nt: TGTGCCAGCAGCCCCGGGGGGGGGCATGGCAAAAACATTCAGTACTTC

d_gene: .
j_gene: TRBJ2-7
v_gene: TRBV4-1
abundance: few
CDR3aa: CASSQRGMTRSEQYF
CDR3nt: TGCGCCAGCAGCCAAAGGGGGATGACACGTTCCGAGCAGTACTTC

d_gene: .
j_gene: TRBJ2-7
v_gene: TRBV20-1
abundance: .
CDR3aa: CSASLAGPYEQYF
CDR3nt: TGCAGTGCTAGTCTGGCGGGGCCCTACGAGCAGTACTTC

d_gene: TRBD1
j_gene: TRBJ1-5
v_gene: TRBV27
abundance: .
CDR3aa: CASSREGASNQPQHF
CDR3nt: TGTGCCAGCAGTCGGGAGGGGGCTAGCAATCAGCCCCAGCATTTT

d_gene: .
j_gene: TRBJ2-2
v_gene: TRBV18
abundance: .
CDR3aa: CASSPPTRAGELFF
CDR3nt: TGTGCCAGCTCACCACCTACGAGGGCCGGGGAGCTGTTTTTT

d_gene: .
j_gene: TRBJ1-1
v_gene: TRBV3-1/TRBV3-2
abundance: .
CDR3aa: CASSQDRVLGTEAFF
CDR3nt: TGTGCCAGCAGCCAAGACAGGGTGTTGGGCACTGAAGCTTTCTTT

d_gene: .
j_gene: TRBJ1-1
v_gene: TRBV27
abundance: .
CDR3aa: CASSHGLRGASDTEAFF
CDR3nt: TGTGCCAGCAGTCATGGTTTACGGGGGGCTTCGGACACTGAAGCTTTCTTT

d_gene: TRBD1
j_gene: TRBJ2-3
v_gene: TRBV15
abundance: few
CDR3aa: CATSNRNRGSGPDTQYF
CDR3nt: TGTGCCACCAGCAACAGGAACAGGGGTTCTGGGCCAGATACGCAGTATTTT

d_gene: TRBD1
j_gene: TRBJ1-6
v_gene: TRBV6-5
abundance: .
CDR3aa: CASRQGARYNSPLHF
CDR3nt: TGTGCCAGCAGGCAGGGGGCGCGATATAATTCACCCCTCCACTTT

d_gene: .
j_gene: TRBJ2-3
v_gene: TRBV27
abundance: .
CDR3aa: CASSLSPAGGRADTQYF
CDR3nt: TGTGCCAGCAGTTTATCGCCGGCAGGAGGTAGGGCAGATACGCAGTATTTT

d_gene: .
j_gene: TRBJ2-2
v_gene: TRBV19
abundance: .
CDR3aa: CASSIPRRRAGELFF
CDR3nt: TGTGCCAGTAGTATCCCTAGGAGGCGCGCCGGGGAGCTGTTTTTT

d_gene: .
j_gene: TRBJ1-5
v_gene: TRBV6-4
abundance: .
CDR3aa: CASSVDSNSNQPQHF
CDR3nt: TGTGCCAGCAGTGTGGACAGTAATAGCAATCAGCCCCAGCATTTT

d_gene: TRBD1
j_gene: TRBJ2-6
v_gene: TRBV19
abundance: .
CDR3aa: CASRKGQGANVLTF
CDR3nt: TGTGCCAGTAGGAAGGGACAGGGGGCCAACGTCCTGACTTTC

d_gene: TRBD1
j_gene: TRBJ1-6
v_gene: TRBV18
abundance: .
CDR3aa: CASSPPRGQNSPLHF
CDR3nt: TGTGCCAGCTCACCCCCCAGGGGGCAGAATTCACCCCTCCACTTT

d_gene: TRBD1
j_gene: TRBJ1-5
v_gene: TRBV19
abundance: .
CDR3aa: CASSILGGGQPQHF
CDR3nt: TGTGCCAGTAGTATACTAGGGGGCGGGCAGCCCCAGCATTTT

d_gene: TRBD1
j_gene: TRBJ1-1
v_gene: TRBV19
abundance: .
CDR3aa: CASRRDRAPRLNTEAFF
CDR3nt: TGTGCCAGTAGACGGGACAGGGCGCCAAGGCTGAACACTGAAGCTTTCTTT

d_gene: .
j_gene: TRBJ1-1
v_gene: TRBV1
abundance: .
CDR3aa: CTSSQVDGSGGKKNTEAFF
CDR3nt: TGCACCAGCAGCCAGGTGGATGGCTCAGGGGGCAAGAAGAACACTGAAGCTTTCTTT

d_gene: TRBD1
j_gene: TRBJ2-7
v_gene: TRBV5-6
abundance: .
CDR3aa: CASSFQGAYEQYF
CDR3nt: TGTGCCAGCAGCTTCCAGGGGGCCTACGAGCAGTACTTC

d_gene: .
j_gene: TRBJ2-7
v_gene: TRBV29-1
abundance: .
CDR3aa: CSGATGMYEQYF
CDR3nt: TGCAGCGGGGCTACAGGGATGTACGAGCAGTACTTC

d_gene: .
j_gene: TRBJ1-6
v_gene: TRBV5-1
abundance: .
CDR3aa: CASSLASVDNSPLHF
CDR3nt: TGCGCCAGCAGCTTGGCGTCAGTCGATAATTCACCCCTCCACTTT

d_gene: TRBD1
j_gene: TRBJ1-5
v_gene: TRBV19
abundance: .
CDR3aa: CASSIKGTGQGQPQHF
CDR3nt: TGTGCCAGTAGTATAAAAGGGACAGGGCAGGGTCAGCCCCAGCATTTT

d_gene: TRBD1
j_gene: TRBJ1-1
v_gene: TRBV5-1
abundance: .
CDR3aa: CASSTAGGNTEAFF
CDR3nt: TGCGCCAGCAGCACAGCAGGGGGGAACACTGAAGCTTTCTTT

d_gene: .
j_gene: TRBJ2-5
v_gene: TRBV13
abundance: .
CDR3aa: CASSLRNRVGTQYF
CDR3nt: TGTGCCAGCAGCTTAAGGAACAGGGTAGGGACCCAGTACTTC

d_gene: TRBD1
j_gene: TRBJ2-3
v_gene: TRBV7-9
abundance: once
CDR3aa: CASSSDRGRMDTQYF
CDR3nt: TGTGCCAGCAGCTCGGACAGGGGGCGGATGGATACGCAGTATTTT

d_gene: .
j_gene: TRBJ2-1
v_gene: TRBV24-1
abundance: .
CDR3aa: CATSDWGSLNNEQFF
CDR3nt: TGTGCCACCAGTGATTGGGGCTCCTTAAACAATGAGCAGTTCTTC

d_gene: .
j_gene: TRBJ2-7
v_gene: TRBV28
abundance: few
CDR3aa: CASSGEYEQYF
CDR3nt: TGTGCCAGCAGCGGAGAGTACGAGCAGTACTTC

d_gene: .
j_gene: TRBJ2-2
v_gene: TRBV11-3
abundance: few
CDR3aa: CASSSPTQMANTGELFF
CDR3nt: TGTGCCAGCAGCTCTCCGACTCAAATGGCTAACACCGGGGAGCTGTTTTTT

d_gene: TRBD2
j_gene: TRBJ2-1
v_gene: TRBV6-4
abundance: .
CDR3aa: CASSDSGRGSYNEQFF
CDR3nt: TGTGCCAGCAGTGACAGTGGGCGGGGGTCCTACAATGAGCAGTTCTTC

d_gene: .
j_gene: TRBJ2-3
v_gene: TRBV7-9
abundance: .
CDR3aa: CASSFSGTDTQYF
CDR3nt: TGTGCCAGCAGTTTCAGCGGCACAGATACGCAGTATTTT